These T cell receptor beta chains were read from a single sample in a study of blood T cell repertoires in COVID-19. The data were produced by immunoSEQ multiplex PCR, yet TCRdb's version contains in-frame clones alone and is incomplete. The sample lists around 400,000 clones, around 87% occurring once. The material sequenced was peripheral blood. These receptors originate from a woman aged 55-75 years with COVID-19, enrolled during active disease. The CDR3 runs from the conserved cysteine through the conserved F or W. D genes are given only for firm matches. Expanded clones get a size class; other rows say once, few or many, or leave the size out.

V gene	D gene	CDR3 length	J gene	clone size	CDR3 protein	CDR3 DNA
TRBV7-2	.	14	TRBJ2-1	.	CASSLGSQGSGQFF	TGTGCCAGCAGCTTGGGATCACAGGGTAGTGGGCAGTTCTTC
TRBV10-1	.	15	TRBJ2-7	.	CASSESSQDSYEQYF	TGCGCCAGCAGTGAGTCGAGTCAGGACTCCTACGAGCAGTACTTC
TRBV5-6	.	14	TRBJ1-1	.	CASSLFRGNTEAFF	TGTGCCAGCAGCTTGTTCAGGGGGAACACTGAAGCTTTCTTT
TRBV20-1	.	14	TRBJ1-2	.	CSASRTPSNYGYTF	TGCAGTGCTAGTAGGACACCCTCTAACTATGGCTACACCTTC
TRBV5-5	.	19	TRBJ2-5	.	CASSSFTSRSAKGGETQYF	TGTGCCAGCAGCTCATTTACTAGTCGATCGGCGAAAGGTGGAGAGACCCAGTACTTC
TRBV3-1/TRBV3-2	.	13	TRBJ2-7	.	CASSNRPTGEQYF	TGTGCCAGCAGCAACCGACCGACTGGAGAGCAGTACTTC
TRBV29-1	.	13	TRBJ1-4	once	CSVGQGSGEKLFF	TGCAGCGTGGGTCAGGGGTCAGGCGAAAAACTGTTTTTT
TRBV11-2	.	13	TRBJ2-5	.	CASSRTVQETQYF	TGTGCCAGCAGTAGGACAGTACAAGAGACCCAGTACTTC
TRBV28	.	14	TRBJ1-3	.	CASTLDPQGHTIYF	TGTGCCAGCACCCTGGACCCACAGGGACACACCATATATTTT
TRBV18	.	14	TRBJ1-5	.	CASSSDPGGQPQHF	TGTGCCAGCTCATCGGACCCCGGGGGGCAGCCCCAGCATTTT
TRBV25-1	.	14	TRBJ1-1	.	CASKGQFMNTEAFF	TGTGCCAGTAAGGGGCAGTTCATGAACACTGAAGCTTTCTTT
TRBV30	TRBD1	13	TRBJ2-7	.	CAWRDDRGLEQYF	TGTGCCTGGAGGGACGACAGGGGCCTCGAGCAGTACTTC
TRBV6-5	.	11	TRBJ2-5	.	CASRDTETQYF	TGTGCCAGCCGAGATACAGAGACCCAGTACTTC
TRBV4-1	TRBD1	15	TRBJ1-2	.	CASSQDREVYHGYTF	TGCGCCAGCAGCCAGGACAGGGAAGTCTATCATGGCTACACCTTC
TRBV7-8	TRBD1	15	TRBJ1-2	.	CASSKGTGLGYGYTF	TGTGCCAGCAGCAAGGGGACAGGGCTAGGGTATGGCTACACCTTC
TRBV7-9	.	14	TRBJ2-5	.	CASSLDPGRETQYF	TGTGCCAGCAGCTTAGATCCTGGGCGAGAGACCCAGTACTTC
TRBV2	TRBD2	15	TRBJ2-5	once	CASRASGGGGETQYF	TGTGCCAGCAGAGCTAGCGGGGGGGGTGGAGAGACCCAGTACTTC
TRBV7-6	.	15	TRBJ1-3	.	CASSPYEVSGNTIYF	TGTGCCAGCAGCCCCTACGAGGTATCCGGAAACACCATATATTTT
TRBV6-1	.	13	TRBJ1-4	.	CASSLGQLEKLFF	TGTGCCAGCAGCCTTGGACAGCTTGAAAAACTGTTTTTT
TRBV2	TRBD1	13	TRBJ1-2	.	CASSPQGVYGYTF	TGTGCCAGCAGCCCACAGGGGGTTTATGGCTACACCTTC
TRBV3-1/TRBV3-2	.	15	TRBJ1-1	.	CASSRNGAQNTEAFF	TGTGCCAGCAGCCGGAACGGAGCGCAGAACACTGAAGCTTTCTTT
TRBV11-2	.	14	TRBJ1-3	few	CASSSTTGGNTIYF	TGTGCCAGCAGCTCCACGACGGGGGGAAACACCATATATTTT
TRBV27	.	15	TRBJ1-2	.	CASRPEQGRYYGYTF	TGTGCCAGCAGACCGGAACAGGGTCGGTACTATGGCTACACCTTC
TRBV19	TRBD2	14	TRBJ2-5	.	CASSISSGGGTQYF	TGTGCCAGTAGTATTTCTAGCGGGGGGGGGACCCAGTACTTC
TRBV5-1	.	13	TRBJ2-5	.	CASSLTGGDTQYF	TGCGCCAGCAGCTTGACAGGGGGGGATACCCAGTACTTC
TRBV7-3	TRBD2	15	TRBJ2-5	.	CASSLGLAGGETQYF	TGTGCCAGCAGCTTAGGTTTAGCGGGGGGCGAGACCCAGTACTTC
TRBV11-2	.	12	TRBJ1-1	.	CASSHGSTEAFF	TGTGCCAGCAGCCACGGGAGTACTGAAGCTTTCTTT
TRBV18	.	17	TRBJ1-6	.	CASSQNRGNGDNSPLHF	TGTGCCAGCTCTCAAAATAGAGGGAATGGGGATAATTCACCCCTCCACTTT
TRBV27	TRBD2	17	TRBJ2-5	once	CASSFQMTRGVGETQYF	TGTGCCAGCAGTTTTCAAATGACGCGGGGGGTTGGAGAGACCCAGTACTTC
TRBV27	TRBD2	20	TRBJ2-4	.	CASIHGPLAGVSLAKNIQYF	TGTGCCAGCATCCACGGGCCCCTAGCGGGGGTCTCTCTAGCCAAAAACATTCAGTACTTC
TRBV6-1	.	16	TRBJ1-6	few	CASSEGASGSVEALHF	TGTGCCAGCAGTGAAGGGGCCTCAGGTTCAGTTGAAGCCCTCCACTTT
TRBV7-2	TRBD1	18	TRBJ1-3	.	CASSSEDRGRHPGNTIYF	TGTGCCAGCAGTTCCGAGGACAGGGGGCGCCACCCTGGAAACACCATATATTTT
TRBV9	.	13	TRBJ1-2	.	CASSPSQRGGYTF	TGTGCCAGCAGCCCGAGTCAGAGGGGGGGCTACACCTTC
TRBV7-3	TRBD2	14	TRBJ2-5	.	CASSPGGGQETQYF	TGTGCCAGCAGCCCTGGGGGAGGGCAAGAGACCCAGTACTTC
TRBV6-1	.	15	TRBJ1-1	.	CASSERGSPNTEAFF	TGTGCCAGCAGTGAAAGGGGCAGCCCAAACACTGAAGCTTTCTTT
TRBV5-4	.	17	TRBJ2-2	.	CASSFSPLTGNSGELFF	TGTGCCAGCAGCTTTTCTCCTTTGACGGGTAATTCCGGGGAGCTGTTTTTT
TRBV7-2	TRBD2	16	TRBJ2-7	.	CASSFVRTSGVYEQYF	TGTGCCAGCAGCTTCGTAAGGACTAGCGGGGTATACGAGCAGTACTTC
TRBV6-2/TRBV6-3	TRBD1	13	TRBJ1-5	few	CASSDRGNQPQHF	TGTGCCAGCAGTGACAGGGGCAATCAGCCCCAGCATTTT
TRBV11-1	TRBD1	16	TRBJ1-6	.	CASSRGQGSYNSPLHF	TGTGCCAGCAGCCGTGGACAGGGGTCCTATAATTCACCCCTCCACTTT
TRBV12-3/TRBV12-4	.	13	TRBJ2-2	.	CASSLGVTGELFF	TGTGCCAGCAGTTTAGGAGTGACCGGGGAGCTGTTTTTT
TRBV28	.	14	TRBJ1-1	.	CASKPPDSYAEAFF	TGTGCCAGCAAACCCCCCGACAGTTACGCTGAAGCTTTCTTT